Listed below are T cell receptor beta chains from one sample, sequenced in a study of blood T cells in healthy people across ages. TCRdb re-called the 5' RACE reads with MiXCR, one entry per CDR3 protein. The data show under 2 million distinct CDR3 sequences, roughly a third seen once. The sample was blood. The receptors originated from a woman aged 25 to 39 in good health. Each CDR3 is given with its conserved first and last residue. The size entry is marked missing in some rows and otherwise reads once, few, many or a size class.

J gene: TRBJ2-1; V gene: TRBV30; clone size: NA; CDR3 protein: CAWSWGVGDEQFF
J gene: TRBJ1-6; V gene: TRBV27; clone size: once; CDR3 protein: CASSFGEAGYSPLHF
J gene: TRBJ2-1; V gene: TRBV4-1; clone size: NA; CDR3 protein: CASSQVLGPYSYNEQFF
J gene: TRBJ2-3; V gene: TRBV20-1; clone size: many; CDR3 protein: CSAPGLTDTQYF
J gene: TRBJ1-6; V gene: TRBV9; clone size: NA; CDR3 protein: CASSLRQGNSPLYF
J gene: TRBJ2-7; V gene: TRBV28; clone size: few; CDR3 protein: CASSLQGRHEQYF
J gene: TRBJ2-5; V gene: TRBV3-1; clone size: few; CDR3 protein: CASSRLSGRETQYF
J gene: NA; V gene: TRBV2; clone size: NA; CDR3 protein: CARKRTSVETQYF
J gene: TRBJ1-2; V gene: TRBV21-1; clone size: NA; CDR3 protein: CASSNGGRGGYTF
J gene: TRBJ2-3; V gene: TRBV5-1; clone size: few; CDR3 protein: CASSLARMATDTQYF
J gene: TRBJ2-1; V gene: TRBV7-6; clone size: few; CDR3 protein: CASSPGVGGGLQNIAYEQFF
J gene: TRBJ2-1; V gene: TRBV29-1; clone size: NA; CDR3 protein: CSVDGQVYNEQFF
J gene: TRBJ1-1; V gene: TRBV12-3/TRBV12-4; clone size: few; CDR3 protein: CASSPWGGAEAFF
J gene: TRBJ1-2; V gene: TRBV18; clone size: NA; CDR3 protein: CASSPSTGGTDGYTF
J gene: TRBJ2-5; V gene: TRBV6-2/TRBV6-3; clone size: NA; CDR3 protein: CASSATSGGPFEQYF
J gene: TRBJ2-3; V gene: TRBV5-1; clone size: few; CDR3 protein: CASSWADSTDTQYF